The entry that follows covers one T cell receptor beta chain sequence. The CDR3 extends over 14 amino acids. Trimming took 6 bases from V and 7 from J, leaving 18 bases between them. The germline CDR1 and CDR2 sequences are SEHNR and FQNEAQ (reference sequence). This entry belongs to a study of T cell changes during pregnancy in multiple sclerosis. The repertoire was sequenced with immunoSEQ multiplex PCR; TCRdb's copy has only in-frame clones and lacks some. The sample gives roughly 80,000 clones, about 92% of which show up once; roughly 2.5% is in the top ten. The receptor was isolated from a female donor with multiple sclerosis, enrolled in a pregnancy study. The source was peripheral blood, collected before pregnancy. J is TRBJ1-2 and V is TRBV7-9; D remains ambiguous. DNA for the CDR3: TGTGCCAGCAGAACAAACTCGGAGGACGGTGGCTACACCTTC. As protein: CASRTNSEDGGYTF.